This T cell receptor (beta chain) was recovered during a study of blood T cell repertoires in COVID-19. About the research overall: Nucleic acid was either cDNA or gDNA, and it came from T cells, B-cell-depleted T cells, or PBMCs.

CDR1 is LNHDA, CDR2 SQIVND, per germline (reference sequence). This CDR3 spans 14 amino acids. Between the trimmed V and J ends, which lost 3 bases and 3 bases, there was a span of 11 bases. Methods used by the authors: Scientists estimated how many nucleated cells there were by amplifying reference gene primers. The protocol was immunoSEQ multiplex PCR, while the TCRdb copy is restricted to in-frame clones and leaves out a portion. V, J and clone size were drawn from that table, and D and trimming were deduced from the DNA. The sample holds about 48,000 clones; around 86% are singletons and the top ten take around 3%.

The sequenced sample was peripheral blood. The clonotype originates from a woman aged 80 or over with acute or convalescent COVID-19. The chain links TRBV19 to TRBJ1-1; perhaps TRBD1 as D (5 bases). The DNA for the CDR3 is TGTGCCAGTAGTATGGTTCAAGGGGACACTGAAGCTTTCTTT. It encodes CASSMVQGDTEAFF.